This T cell receptor beta chain was captured in a study of technical replicates of blood from a handful of donors. The CDR3 contains 13 residues. V lost 6 bases, J lost 2 bases, and 3 bases stayed unmatched. CDR1 and CDR2 (germline): MNHEY, SMNVEV (reference sequence). Assay used: immunoSEQ multiplex PCR; TCRdb lists only in-frame clones, some missing. The table has 14,000 or so clones, around four fifths seen once. The chain carries TRBV27 and TRBJ1-2, with 7 positions matching TRBD1. Sample: PBMCs. The sequence came from a human donor in good health. The CDR3 spells CASSLTGNYGYTF. DNA for the CDR3: TGTGCCAGCAGCCTGACAGGGAACTATGGCTACACCTTC.